This passage covers 32 T cell receptor beta chains from one sample sequenced in a study of blood T cell repertoires in COVID-19. Profiling relied on immunoSEQ multiplex PCR, and the TCRdb table lists in-frame clones only, not all of them. This sample has about 150,000 clones, with roughly 87% found just once. The specimen was peripheral blood. These receptors all stem from a human donor in a cohort sampled during active COVID-19.

The rearrangement uses TRBV7-3 and TRBJ2-3; the D is unclear. Germline V lookup: CDR1 SGHTA, CDR2 FQGTGA. V lost 6 bases and J 0 bases, leaving 7 bases between the germline ends. The CDR3 contains 13 residues. CDR3 coding DNA: TGTGCCAGCAGGCCCACTAGCACAGATACGCAGTATTTT. Translating gives CASRPTSTDTQYF.

In DNA, the CDR3 is TGTGCCAGCAGTTCCCCAGGGGGAGGCCGTGTTGCGCAGTATTTT. It translates to CASSSPGGGRVAQYF. The chain couples TRBV28 to TRBJ2-3; the D gene is possibly TRBD1 (7 bases). There are 15 residues in the CDR3. From germline, CDR1 is MDHEN and CDR2 SYDVKM. The V gene lost 4 bases and the J gene lost 10 bases, with 21 bases spanning the gap.

This chain uses TRBV28 with TRBJ1-2, with D possibly TRBD1 on 5 matching bases. CDR1 is MDHEN, CDR2 SYDVKM, per germline. The V end lost 4 bases, the J end lost 4 bases, and 13 bases lay between the germline ends. The CDR3 spans 14 residues. The CDR3: CASSSGPQIYGYTF. In DNA form, the CDR3 reads TGTGCCAGCAGTTCAGGGCCCCAAATCTATGGCTACACCTTC.

The chain joins TRBV2 to TRBJ2-1, with a weak D call TRBD2 (7 bases). Trimming shortened V by 1 base and J by 4 bases, and 14 bases separated the two germline ends. This CDR3 spans 16 amino acids. Germline CDR1 reads SNHLY; CDR2 reads FYNNEI. The CDR3 DNA reads as TGTGCCAGCAGTGAAGTTTCGCGGGGGCCATACAATGAGCAGTTCTTC. Its translation is CASSEVSRGPYNEQFF.

V gene TRBV13 combines with J gene TRBJ2-7, with 9 positions matching TRBD1. V lost 5 bases, J lost 4 bases, and 9 bases stayed unmatched. CDR3 length: 15 residues. In germline, CDR1 is PRHDT, CDR2 FYEKMQ (reference sequence). This CDR3 is CASSPSGTGRYEQYF. The CDR3 nucleotides read TGTGCCAGCAGCCCCTCCGGGACAGGGCGTTACGAGCAGTACTTC.

This clone was recorded once. The rearrangement joins TRBV7-2 to TRBJ1-2; D is uncertain. In germline, CDR1 is SGHTA, CDR2 FQGNSA. This CDR3 region has 12 residues. V was cut by 3 bases and J by 4 bases, with 6 bases left in between. The CDR3 DNA reads TGTGCCAGCAGCTTGGCTGTCTATGGCTACACCTTC. Amino acids: CASSLAVYGYTF.

The V and J genes are TRBV11-3 and TRBJ2-3; D ambiguous. Germline V gene sequence: CDR1 SGHNT, CDR2 YENEEA. The CDR3 runs to 12 residues. V was shortened by 5 bases and J by 6 bases, with 9 bases between the two germline ends. CDR3: CASSTISDTQYF. The CDR3, as DNA: TGTGCCAGCAGCACGATCAGTGATACGCAGTATTTT.

V usage is TRBV5-6 and J usage is TRBJ2-7; 11 nucleotides line up with TRBD2. Germline CDR1 reads SGHDT; CDR2 reads YYEEEE. V lost 4 bases and J lost 4; bases outside the gene matches: 4. The CDR3 loop spans 14 amino acids. Written as DNA, the CDR3 is TGTGCCAGCAGCCGACTAGCGGGGAGGTACGAGCAGTACTTC. Translation gives CASSRLAGRYEQYF.

The rearrangement links TRBV21-1 to TRBJ1-1; TRBD1 is the table's D call and was not checked against the DNA. TRBV21-1 is annotated as a pseudogene. The CDR3 runs to 15 residues. CDR3 DNA: TGTGCCAGCAGCAAAGAGTGGGGCCTGAACACTGAAGCTTTCTTT. The encoded protein is CASSKEWGLNTEAFF.

This clone has just a few counts. V usage is TRBV29-1 and J usage is TRBJ1-2; 9 positions agree with TRBD1. This CDR3 region has 14 residues. From germline, CDR1 is SQVTM and CDR2 ANQGSEA. J gave up 8 bases and V 6 bases, and 13 bases lay outside the gene matches. The chain's CDR3 is CSVFAPDRGGGYTF. The CDR3 bases are TGCAGCGTCTTCGCCCCCGACAGGGGGGGCGGCTACACCTTC.

The gene calls are TRBV28 and TRBJ1-1; TRBD1 agrees at 9 bases. The CDR3 extends over 15 amino acids. V was clipped by 5 bases and J by 6 bases; unmatched bases: 10. CDR1 and CDR2 (germline): MDHEN, SYDVKM. CDR3 nucleotides: TGTGCCAGCAGTCCTCCACAGGGGGCAAGCCCTGAAGCTTTCTTT. Its translation is CASSPPQGASPEAFF.

The CDR3 coding sequence is TGTGCCAGCAGCTTTTTCGGGCTAGCGGGCACCTCCTCCTACAATGAGCAGTTCTTC. Translation gives CASSFFGLAGTSSYNEQFF. This sequence joins TRBV5-4 and TRBJ2-1; 8 nucleotides align to TRBD2. The CDR3 extends over 19 amino acids. V shed 2 bases and J 0 bases; nucleotides not matched to a gene: 13. Germline-derived CDR1 and CDR2 are SGHNT and YYREEE (reference sequence).

The chain employs TRBV5-6 and TRBJ1-5, with D perhaps TRBD1 (6 bases). V dropped 2 bases and J dropped 2 bases, with 11 bases sitting between them. Germline V gene lookup returns CDR1 SGHDT and CDR2 YYEEEE. The CDR3 consists of 15 residues. Here the CDR3 reads CASSFRGGGNQPQHF. The CDR3 DNA sequence: TGTGCCAGCAGCTTTCGAGGGGGTGGCAATCAGCCCCAGCATTTT.

A few counts support this clone. The rearrangement links TRBV6-6 to TRBJ2-7, with TRBD1 matching over 9 bases. Germline V gene sequence: CDR1 MNHNY, CDR2 SVGAGI (reference sequence). The junction had 6 bases not matched to a gene; V was cut back by 5 bases and J by 4 bases. CDR3 length: 14 amino acids. CDR3 amino acids: CASSPGQGGYEQYF. CDR3 nucleotide sequence: TGTGCCAGCAGTCCGGGACAGGGAGGTTACGAGCAGTACTTC.

This clone was detected once. A read error may be the cause here, since a much bigger clone is one base away. The V gene is TRBV19, the J gene TRBJ2-7, with a tentative D call TRBD1 (5 bases). V lost 2 bases and J lost 2, with 10 bases in between. The CDR3 runs to 14 residues. Germline CDR1 and CDR2: LNHDA and SQIVND (reference sequence). CDR3 protein: CASSIRAGTYEQYF. The DNA of the CDR3 is TGTGCCAGTAGTATAAGGGCAGGGACCTACGAGCAGTACTTC.

The chain uses TRBV18 and TRBJ2-7; TRBD1 matches at 10 bases. Germline CDR1 KGHSH, CDR2 LQKENI. The CDR3 is made up of 15 amino acids. J lost 3 bases, V lost 4 bases, and 6 bases had no gene match. The chain's CDR3 is CASSRGTGALYEQYF. CDR3 coding DNA: TGTGCCAGCTCACGAGGGACAGGGGCTCTCTACGAGCAGTACTTC. The full variable domain, completed using reference TRBV18 and TRBJ2-7, is NAGVMQNPRHLVRRRGQEARLRCSPMKGHSHVYWYRQLPEEGLKFMVYLQKENIIDESGMPKERFSAEFPKEGPSILRIQQVVRGDSAAYFCASSRGTGALYEQYFGPGTRLTVT.

The gene calls are TRBV28 and TRBJ1-1; D perhaps matches TRBD1 (6 bases). Germline assignment: CDR1 MDHEN and CDR2 SYDVKM. V was shortened by 1 base and J by 5 bases, with 11 bases between the two germline ends. CDR3 length: 14 residues. CDR3 sequence reads: CASSLSEGGTEAFF. CDR3 sequence (DNA): TGTGCCAGCAGTTTATCCGAGGGGGGGACTGAAGCTTTCTTT.

The V gene is TRBV7-8, the J gene TRBJ1-5; a possible D gene is TRBD1 (6 bases). Trimming cost V 8 bases and J 0 bases, with 23 bases left between them. The CDR3 sequence is 18 residues long. Germline V CDR1 and CDR2: SGHVS, FQNEAQ. CDR3 nucleotides: TGTGCCAGCCAGCTTATCCCAGGGGCGGAGTTTAGCAATCAGCCCCAGCATTTT. This gives the protein CASQLIPGAEFSNQPQHF.

As concerns this clone: At one boundary the junction diverges from the germline segment, which might be a read error. This rearrangement joins TRBV7-7 to TRBJ2-5; D call uncertain. The CDR3 is 12 amino acids. CDR1 and CDR2 from the germline V gene are SSHAT and FNYEAQ (reference sequence). The CDR3 protein is CASSLVGETQYF. The CDR3 nucleotides are TGTGCTAGCAGCTTAGTCGGGGAGACCCAGTACTTC. The full variable domain, rest sourced from reference TRBV7-7 and TRBJ2-5, is GAGVSQSPRYKVTKRGQDVTLRCDPISSHATLYWYQQALGQGPEFLTYFNYEAQPDKSGLPSDRFSAERPEGSISTLTIQRTEQRDSAMYRCASSLVGETQYFGPGTRLLVL.

This chain connects TRBV5-5 to TRBJ2-3; 10 nucleotides align to TRBD2. This CDR3 has 19 amino acids. The J segment lost 2 bases and the V segment lost 0 bases, leaving 12 bases of the junction unmatched. Germline CDR1 SGHKS, CDR2 YYEKEE (reference sequence). In DNA form, the CDR3 reads TGTGCCAGCAGCTTGGCATTGGGCTCTAGCGGGGGTCTCACAGATACGCAGTATTTT. Translation: CASSLALGSSGGLTDTQYF.

This clone was picked up one time. The V gene is TRBV30, the J gene TRBJ2-1; D is uncertain. Deletions cut 2 bases from V and 4 bases from J, with 9 bases between. This CDR3 has 13 amino acids. From germline, CDR1 is GTSNPN and CDR2 SVGIG (reference sequence). The CDR3 nucleotides read TGTGCCTGGAGTACGACACCGTACAATGAGCAGTTCTTC. Encoded protein: CAWSTTPYNEQFF.

The rearrangement links TRBV30 to TRBJ1-4; D unclear. V shed 3 bases and J shed 8 bases, with 10 bases lying between them. Germline V gene lookup returns CDR1 GTSNPN and CDR2 SVGIG (reference sequence). This CDR3 comprises 12 residues. The CDR3 sequence is CAWREVGEKLFF. For the CDR3, the DNA is TGTGCCTGGAGGGAGGTTGGAGAAAAACTGTTTTTT.

This chain joins TRBV18 and TRBJ2-4, with TRBD1 as a possible D gene (7 bases). V was pared by 2 bases and J by 0 bases, with 17 bases between. The CDR3 runs to 18 residues. Per germline, CDR1 KGHSH and CDR2 LQKENI. The CDR3 region has the DNA TGTGCCAGCTCACCAACAGGGGCGGGGACGGTAGCCAAAAACATTCAGTACTTC. Amino acid sequence: CASSPTGAGTVAKNIQYF.

The V call is TRBV10-3, the J call TRBJ2-3; 8 nucleotides agree with TRBD1. The trim removed 8 bases at V and 2 bases at J, leaving 9 bases unmatched. The V gene's germline CDR1 is ENHRY and CDR2 SYGVKD. The CDR3 loop spans 15 amino acids. The CDR3 coding sequence is TGTGCCATCCGGAAAGACAGGGGAGCCACAGATACGCAGTATTTT. Encoded protein: CAIRKDRGATDTQYF.

The gene calls are TRBV18 and TRBJ2-2, with a tentative D call TRBD2 (5 bases). The ends were cut back, 3 bases at V and 3 bases at J, with 17 bases in the middle. Per germline, CDR1 KGHSH and CDR2 LQKENI. This CDR3 has 17 amino acids. The CDR3 bases are TGTGCCAGCTCACCCTCCCGGGGATTAATGGACACCGGGGAGCTGTTTTTT. Amino acid sequence: CASSPSRGLMDTGELFF.

The rearrangement links TRBV6-5 to TRBJ2-7; the match to TRBD2 covers 8 bases. The V gene end was trimmed by 6 bases and the J gene end by 0 bases; junction bases not matched to a gene: 7. In germline, CDR1 is MNHEY, CDR2 SVGAGI. The CDR3 is made up of 15 amino acids. The CDR3 protein is CASSVLAASSYEQYF. In DNA form, the CDR3 reads TGTGCCAGCAGCGTACTAGCGGCCTCCTCCTACGAGCAGTACTTC.

The CDR3: CASSPQGLNYGYTF. The CDR3 nucleotides read TGTGCCAGCAGCCCGCAGGGGTTGAACTATGGCTACACCTTC. This chain uses TRBV27 with TRBJ1-2, with D possibly matching TRBD1 (6 bases). CDR1 is MNHEY and CDR2 is SMNVEV in the germline V gene (reference sequence). The length of the CDR3 is 14 residues. The germline V and J ends were trimmed by 6 bases and 2 bases, with 13 bases remaining between them.

V is TRBV28 and J is TRBJ2-7; 9 nucleotides line up with TRBD1. Per germline, CDR1 MDHEN and CDR2 SYDVKM. Trimming took 5 bases from V and 0 from J; bases not matched to a gene: 5. The CDR3 is 15 amino acids. The CDR3 is CASSPDRGFSYEQYF. CDR3 nucleotides: TGTGCCAGCAGTCCGGACAGGGGCTTCTCCTACGAGCAGTACTTC.

The table lists this clone with a few counts. The CDR3 DNA reads as TGTGCCAGCAAGAACTCAGGGAATTCACCCCTCCACTTT. It translates to CASKNSGNSPLHF. The genes are TRBV3-1 (or the pseudogene TRBV3-2) and TRBJ1-6; maybe TRBD1 (5 bases). V was trimmed by 7 bases and J by 7 bases, leaving 11 bases between them. CDR3 length: 13 residues. Germline V gene lookup returns CDR1 LGHDT and CDR2 YNNKEL (reference sequence).

The chain is built from TRBV28 and TRBJ2-5; possibly TRBD2 for D (6 bases). The CDR3 is 13 amino acids. CDR1 and CDR2 (germline): MDHEN, SYDVKM. Deletions cut 2 bases from V and 4 bases from J, with 8 bases between. As DNA, the CDR3 is TGTGCCAGCAGTTTAGACGGGGGAGAGACCCAGTACTTC. This gives the protein CASSLDGGETQYF.

The rearrangement joins TRBV30 to TRBJ1-6, with D tentatively TRBD1 (6 bases). The CDR3 contains 15 residues. Germline V gene lookup returns CDR1 GTSNPN and CDR2 SVGIG (reference sequence). The V and J ends lost 0 bases and 8 bases respectively, with 14 bases between them. The CDR3 DNA reads as TGTGCCTGGAGTGTACCCCGACAGGACGATTCACCCCTCCACTTT. Encoded protein: CAWSVPRQDDSPLHF.

The rearrangement uses TRBV4-3 and TRBJ2-1; D is undetermined. The germline V gene has CDR1 LGHNA and CDR2 YSLEER. The V gene lost 1 base and the J gene lost 3 bases, with 13 bases spanning the gap. The CDR3 is 16 residues long. As DNA, the CDR3 is TGCGCCAGCAGCCAAGGCCAGAACCTGTACTACAATGAGCAGTTCTTC. Its protein is CASSQGQNLYYNEQFF.